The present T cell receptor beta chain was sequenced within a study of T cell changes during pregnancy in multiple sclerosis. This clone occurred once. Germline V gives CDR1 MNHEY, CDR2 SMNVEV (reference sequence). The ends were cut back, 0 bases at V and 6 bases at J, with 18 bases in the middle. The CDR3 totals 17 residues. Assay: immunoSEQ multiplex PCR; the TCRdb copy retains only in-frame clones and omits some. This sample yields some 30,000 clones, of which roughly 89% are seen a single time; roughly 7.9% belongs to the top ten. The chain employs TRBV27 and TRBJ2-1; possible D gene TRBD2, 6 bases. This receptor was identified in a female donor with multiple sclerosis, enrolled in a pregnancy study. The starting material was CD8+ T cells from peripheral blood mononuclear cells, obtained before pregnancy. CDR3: CASSLSPGSGTFNEQFF. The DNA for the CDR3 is TGTGCCAGCAGTTTATCTCCCGGGAGTGGTACCTTCAATGAGCAGTTCTTC.